Following are 15 T cell receptor beta chains from one sample sequenced in a study of response to subunit inactivated influenza vaccine. A single record per CDR3 protein comes from TCRdb applying MiXCR to the RT-PCR reads. The sample yields about 180,000 distinct CDR3 sequences, roughly 8.7% seen once. Here the sequenced sample was non-naive T cells sorted from PBMCs, taken on the day of vaccination. These receptors were taken from a man aged 45 to 65 who received an inactivated influenza vaccine.

There are many counts of this clonotype. This chain joins TRBV5-1 and TRBJ2-7; D not certain. The CDR3 is 17 amino acids. Germline assignment: CDR1 SGHRS and CDR2 YFSETQ. With 0 bases removed from V and 0 bases from J, the gap between germline ends came to 16 bases. The CDR3 protein is CASSLGRVSLSSYEQYF. The CDR3 region has the DNA TGCGCCAGCAGCTTGGGGCGTGTCAGTCTTAGCTCCTACGAGCAGTACTTC. The variable domain in full, completed from reference TRBV5-1 and TRBJ2-7, reads KAGVTQTPRYLIKTRGQQVTLSCSPISGHRSVSWYQQTPGQGLQFLFEYFSETQRNKGNFPGRFSGRQFSNSRSEMNVSTLELGDSALYLCASSLGRVSLSSYEQYFGPGTRLTVT.

In this sample, this clonotype turned up a few times. The V and J genes are TRBV11-2 and TRBJ2-1; TRBD2 aligns across 7 bases. The V and J ends lost 1 base and 0 bases, in that order; junction bases with no gene match: 6. The CDR3 runs to 17 residues. Germline-derived CDR1 and CDR2 are SGHAT and FQNNGV. CDR3 in amino acids: CASSLAHLAASYNEQFF. The CDR3 region has the DNA TGTGCCAGCAGCTTAGCCCATCTAGCGGCCTCCTACAATGAGCAGTTCTTC.

This clonotype was recorded at least ten times. V and J are TRBV10-2 and TRBJ1-3; perhaps TRBD1 as D (6 bases). The V and J ends lost 8 bases and 0 bases respectively, with 14 bases between them. This CDR3 contains 15 residues. Germline values: CDR1 WSHSY, CDR2 SAAADI. In nucleotides, the CDR3 is TGCGCCAGCGGACAGAACCCTTTCTCTGGAAACACCATATATTTT. Its translation is CASGQNPFSGNTIYF.

The chain couples TRBV5-1 to TRBJ2-5; 16 bases are a match to TRBD2. The CDR3 length is 16 residues. Unmatched junction bases numbered 5, after V lost 4 bases and J lost 5 bases. CDR1 is SGHRS, CDR2 YFSETQ, per germline. The CDR3 DNA sequence: TGCGCCAGCAGCATGGGACTAGCGGGGGGGGGCGAGACCCAGTACTTC. It specifies CASSMGLAGGGETQYF.

This clonotype turned up a few times. The chain carries TRBV9 and TRBJ2-7; D might be TRBD1 (6 bases). V was shortened by 5 bases and J by 0 bases, with 15 bases between the two germline ends. CDR3 length: 15 amino acids. The germline V gene has CDR1 SGDLS and CDR2 YYNGEE. DNA of the CDR3: TGTGCCAGCAGTGAGACAGGTGAACTCTCCTACGAGCAGTACTTC. Its protein product is CASSETGELSYEQYF.

The chain is built from TRBV3-1 and TRBJ1-1; D not certain. Trimming removed 0 bases at V and 0 bases at J, with 11 bases between. Germline assignment: CDR1 LGHDT and CDR2 YNNKEL (reference sequence). This CDR3 has 16 residues. The CDR3 DNA follows: TGTGCCAGCAGCCAAGATATAACAGACTTGAACACTGAAGCTTTCTTT. Translated, it gives CASSQDITDLNTEAFF.

This clonotype was observed many times. The chain uses TRBV14 and TRBJ2-1; 7 bases match TRBD1. Trimming cost V 4 bases and J 7 bases; bases outside gene matches: 10. The CDR3 has 15 amino acids. Looked up from germline, CDR1 is SGHDN and CDR2 is FVKESK. CDR3 residues: CASSRWTGLTNEQFF. The CDR3 region has the DNA TGTGCCAGCAGCCGCTGGACAGGACTGACTAATGAGCAGTTCTTC.

This clonotype was picked up many times. The chain links TRBV7-2 to TRBJ1-5; perhaps TRBD1 as D (6 bases). Germline assignment: CDR1 SGHTA and CDR2 FQGNSA. Trimming removed 4 bases from V and 7 bases from J, with 14 bases in between. There are 14 residues in the CDR3. The CDR3 nucleotides are TGTGCCAGCAGCTCCTGGACAGATGGGCAGCCCCAGCATTTT. It codes for CASSSWTDGQPQHF.

This clonotype was detected only a few times. The rearrangement uses TRBV9 and TRBJ1-1; TRBD1 aligns across 8 bases. With 4 bases clipped from V and 9 bases from J, the junction kept 8 bases outside the gene matches. Germline CDR1 and CDR2: SGDLS and YYNGEE. The CDR3 is 13 residues long. CDR3 loop: CASSLGTGGKAFF. In DNA, the CDR3 is TGTGCCAGCAGCCTCGGGACAGGCGGAAAAGCTTTCTTT.

The chain carries TRBV5-1 and TRBJ2-4; maybe TRBD2 (6 bases). CDR1 SGHRS and CDR2 YFSETQ come from the germline V gene. The CDR3 totals 14 residues. The V end was cut by 0 bases, the J end by 7 bases, with 11 bases between. For the CDR3, the DNA is TGCGCCAGCAGCTTGGCTCCGGGAGCGAACATTCAGTACTTC. As protein: CASSLAPGANIQYF. Full variable domain (missing parts from reference TRBV5-1 and TRBJ2-4): KAGVTQTPRYLIKTRGQQVTLSCSPISGHRSVSWYQQTPGQGLQFLFEYFSETQRNKGNFPGRFSGRQFSNSRSEMNVSTLELGDSALYLCASSLAPGANIQYFGAGTRLSVL.

This clonotype has only a few counts. The chain uses TRBV4-3 and TRBJ2-3, with TRBD2 matching 8 bases. The ends lost 3 bases at V and 3 bases at J; junction bases unmatched: 11. This CDR3 spans 17 amino acids. Looked up from germline, CDR1 is LGHNA and CDR2 is YSLEER. CDR3 protein: CASSHSLPGGGTDTQYF. For the CDR3, the DNA is TGCGCCAGCAGCCACAGCCTCCCGGGGGGGGGTACAGATACGCAGTATTTT.

The chain combines TRBV20-1 with TRBJ2-3; weak D call: TRBD2 (6 bases). CDR1 is DFQATT and CDR2 is SNEGSKA in the germline V gene (reference sequence). The CDR3 contains 14 residues. V was cut by 4 bases and J by 6 bases, with 17 bases left in between. CDR3 residues: CSANGASGGDTQYF. The DNA for the CDR3 is TGCAGTGCTAATGGGGCGTCCGGAGGGGATACGCAGTATTTT.

Of note for this clonotype: It may be a read error: a sequence one base away is much more abundant. The chain joins TRBV6-5 to TRBJ2-2; 11 bases agree with TRBD2. There are 18 residues in the CDR3. The V gene's germline CDR1 is MNHEY and CDR2 SVGAGI. The CDR3, as DNA: TGTGCCAGCAGTTACCCGTTTAGCGGGGGGGCGAACACCAGGGAGCTGTTTTTT. The encoded protein is CASSYPFSGGANTRELFF.

The chain employs TRBV7-2 and TRBJ2-7; D not certain. The CDR3 is made up of 12 amino acids. Germline V gene sequence: CDR1 SGHTA, CDR2 FQGNSA. V was clipped by 1 base and J by 11 bases, with 12 bases between them. The DNA of the CDR3 is TGTGCCAGCAGCTTAGAAGTAGGTTTTAAGTACTTC. Translating gives CASSLEVGFKYF.

This clonotype was seen only a few times. The chain joins TRBV19 to TRBJ2-1, with 11 bases matching TRBD2. This CDR3 comprises 14 residues. Trimming took 2 bases from V and 9 from J; bases not matched to a gene: 3. The V gene's germline CDR1 is LNHDA and CDR2 SQIVND (reference sequence). The CDR3 loop is CASSISSGGREQFF. In DNA, the CDR3 is TGTGCCAGTAGTATATCTAGCGGGGGGCGTGAGCAGTTCTTC.